The present T cell receptor beta chain was sequenced within a study of shared clonotypes between healthy human individuals (dated by TCRdb to 2018 to 2021). For the study in its entirety: A few men and a couple of women, aged 18 to 49 years, made up the cohort. To estimate repertoire size and how much clonotype sharing occurs between individuals, the study deeply sequenced the blood TCR repertoires of roughly 5 healthy adults. Different laboratories and diverse techniques were used to prepare libraries and sequence TCR repertoires, to increase sequencing depth and limit assay-specific biases. Per donor, leukapheresis produced somewhere between about 0.85 and 9.5 billion PBMCs.

A remark on this clone: Its antigen is unknown. Per-base quality was not reported, and no clone a single base away is much larger than it.

Including cysteine and phenylalanine, the CDR3 has 15 amino acids. The retained sequence is limited to the CDR3, 45 bases, with the frame set at the first base. V is pared back by 0 bases and J by 5 bases, with 15 bases lying between the germline termini. As encoded in the germline V gene, CDR1 is SGDLS while CDR2 is YYNGEE. The donors were healthy, HIV-negative adults with no recently reported acute infections or vaccinations. Every donor was a Caucasian adult residing in Nashville, Tennessee, USA. For unsorted samples, roughly 90 million PBMCs were counted, and genomic DNA was extracted using the QIAamp DNA Blood Mini kit. After blood collection by leukapheresis, PBMCs were isolated using Ficoll-Histopaque density gradient centrifugation and then cryopreserved in the vapor phase of liquid nitrogen. The study at large found these results: The genetic and exposure-history diversity represented was limited by the small number of donors. Pairwise subsampling indicated that sequencing depth was expected to affect the degree of clonotype sharing among donors. Sampling was limited to blood, and TCR repertoires in tissue likely differ from TCR repertoires in blood.

TCR CDR3 regions were amplified from genomic DNA by multiplex PCR using the deep immunoSEQ assay. Extracted genomic DNA from each cell subset was spread evenly across all wells of several immunoSEQ 96-well plates, with each plate serving as a replicate. For unsorted PBMC, each replicate PCR was loaded with roughly 330 ng genomic DNA, equivalent to 25,000 to 35,000 T cell genomes. Unsorted PBMC genomic DNA was sequenced across ten immunoSEQ deep assay plates. Purified libraries were quantified with a Qubit 3.0 fluorometer, sized on a Bioanalyzer 2100, and re-quantified with the KAPA Library Quantification kit. A separate single-read 150-cycle Illumina NextSeq 550 flow cell was used to sequence each immunoSEQ 96-well plate. The authors processed their data as follows. Because the immunoSEQ output held only junctional sequences and lacked quality scores, the filtering could not match the filtering applied to full-length reads. Sequences were annotated with PyIR, a Python wrapper for IgBLAST v1.9, using IMGT germline references to assign V/J genes and CDR3. Reads with weak V/J assignments (E-value above 1e-6), missing CDR3, stop codons, out-of-frame junctions, or ambiguous translated residues were removed. V3J clonotypes were defined as sequences sharing the same inferred V gene, J gene, and CDR3 amino acid sequence. To compute the percentage overlap between repertoires, the number of shared unique clonotypes was divided by the size of the smaller repertoire. Repertoire richness was assessed with RTK rarefaction, the Chao1 estimator, and Recon v2.1 estimates of unobserved clonotypes. TCRdb retrieved this table from immuneACCESS and kept in-frame rearrangements only. Not all clones are present; in checked studies, unresolved V genes account for under half, and no reason is known for the remainder. V, J and clone size reflect that table, while D and trimming were determined from the DNA. This sample lists roughly 500,000 clones; roughly 80% were detected once. Roughly 13% of the sample rests with the top ten.

Source material: PBMCs. The receptor chain draws on TRBV9 and TRBJ2-7, with a tentative D gene TRBD2 over 6 matching bases. The source is a woman aged 40 to 55 in good health. Some clones in this sample may be carry-over from other donors' samples. This receptor has the CDR3 CASSVVPGARDEQYF. The sequenced DNA is TGTGCCAGCAGCGTAGTACCGGGAGCGCGGGACGAGCAGTACTTC.